This TCR beta chain was found in a study of cytomegalovirus exposure and HLA in healthy donors (dated by TCRdb to the late 2010s). With respect to the entire study: According to an earlier analysis of a few hundred of the donors, some 170 million T cells yielded 100 million or so unique TCR beta sequences and about 300 Gb of sequence data. HLA typing covered class I and class II loci at four-digit resolution. High-throughput TCR immunosequencing, statistical association of individual TCRs with disease status, and machine learning were combined to predict cytomegalovirus infection status. Every repertoire in the discovery cohort had been generated on one and the same sequencing platform. Genome-wide SNP genotypes for about 65% of the roughly 670 donors were used in a later genetic analysis, which treated that subset as a discovery cohort. In an earlier analysis of 587 of the donors, high-throughput TCR beta sequencing was used to judge whether each TCR beta V gene segment behaved as functional or pseudogenic. Rather than using new phenotypic data, the later analysis identified candidate immune exposures from TCR beta sequences and from how often those sequences occurred across donors. A separate validation cohort of over 95 different subjects was used in addition to the 666-subject first cohort. The study aimed to test whether signatures of past pathogen exposure could be identified by cataloging public T cell receptors. Using immunosequencing, the study profiled T cell repertoires from around 680 subjects and related those repertoires to cytomegalovirus serostatus. Because of strong linkage in the cohort, a few DR-DQ haplotypes were treated as single units for association and clustering. Donor age, sex, ethnicity and CMV serostatus were compiled alongside the repertoire data. The number of donors typed differed by locus, with 629-630 for A, B, C, DRB1 and DQB1, approximately 500 for DQA1, about 610 for DPA1, and about 450 for DPB1. The genetic ancestry cluster associated with self-reported Caucasian donors included 81% of the roughly 390 genotyped donors. In a later analysis, previously published TCR beta repertoires from 600 to 850 donors were re-analyzed and high-resolution HLA genotyping was added so that TCR occurrence patterns could be studied. On average, around 230,000 unique TCR beta nucleotide sequences were sequenced per donor among about 400 genotyped donors of the cohort, with around 19% of those sequences being non-productive. An early release covering around 630 HLA-typed donors comprised about 300 gigabases of sequencing data and tens of millions of unique TCR sequences.

The cohort consisted of more than 650 healthy bone marrow donors. Cohort members were all nominally healthy when sampled, although unrecorded immune exposures were likely present. The donor was CMV seronegative and was included in the group of 352 seronegative cohort members. Every donor gave a peripheral blood sample, and the peripheral blood mononuclear cells from that sample were used for TCR beta sequencing. Genomic DNA was extracted from the blood cell samples with the Qiagen DNeasy Blood Extraction Kit. Libraries were made using the immunoSEQ multiplex PCR assay. A mixture of 60 forward primers for TCR Vbeta segments and 13 reverse primers for TCR Jbeta segments was used in the multiplex PCR. Amplification of the CDR3 region of rearranged TCR beta genes was performed with a multiplex PCR assay on genomic DNA. On the Illumina HiSeq System, the amplified TCR beta libraries were sequenced as 87-base-pair reads. The authors' analysis ran thus. In a later analysis, tens of millions of unique TCR beta chains were counted across the 500 to 700 repertoires, and approximately 9.9 million of these chains were shared by at least two donors. Raw reads were error-corrected and collapsed into unique sequences with a nearest-neighbor algorithm that merged closely related sequences to remove PCR and sequencing errors. CDR3 sequences were aligned to IMGT reference sequences to assign V, D and J gene segments. Each retained sequence needed at least a six-nucleotide match to both a V gene segment and a J gene segment. A rearrangement was called productive if the CDR3 had no stop codons and remained in frame with V and J, and every other rearrangement was called non-productive. Following IMGT convention, CDR3 was defined as the stretch from the second conserved V-encoded cysteine up to the conserved J-encoded phenylalanine. Sequences without an unambiguous match to a single V gene segment were excluded from the earlier analysis of over 500 of the donors. In an earlier analysis of 450 to 700 of the donors, V segments were called functional above 56.7% productive rearrangements and were called segregating when the between-donor standard deviation exceeded 5%. A statistical classification framework was built for diagnosing cytomegalovirus status from the catalog of TCR beta chain sequences. In a later analysis, TCR nucleotide sequences were compared against IMGT/GENE-DB human TR gene sequences so that V and J genes could be assigned. A later analysis assigned CDR3 sequences and most-parsimonious VDJ recombination scenarios with the TCRdist pipeline. In a later analysis, every TCR beta chain was defined by the combination of its CDR3 amino acid sequence and its V-gene family, and reads without a unique V-gene family were dropped. To address suspected cross-contamination and a sequencing artifact, a later analysis removed roughly 580 highly shared, low-generation-probability nucleotide sequences. A later analysis calculated a clonal expansion index for each public chain from normalized within-repertoire ranks of inferred template counts. In a later analysis, generation probabilities were computed using a VDJ recombination model fitted to out-of-frame rearrangements, and the results were checked against IGoR. In a later analysis, TCR-TCR, TCR-HLA and TCR-CMV co-occurrence was scored with hypergeometric tests, and a repertoire-size bias correction was applied to TCR pairs. To estimate false discovery rates, a later analysis permuted the HLA or CMV assignments 20 times. In a later analysis, co-occurring TCRs were grouped using DBSCAN, with TCRdist sequence similarity added in when clustering inside HLA-allele-positive subsets. Repertoires with fewer than 30,000 or more than 120,000 public chains were left out of co-occurrence clustering, as were five repertoires with anomalous nucleotide sharing. The source is immuneACCESS, and TCRdb retained only in-frame sequences with V and J called. Part of the clones is not carried over; for the studies checked, unresolved V genes explain less than half of this, and the remainder is unexplained. V and J calls and clone size are given by that table; D and trimming were obtained from the DNA. Present in this sample are around 130,000 clones, around 77% of which were seen just once. The ten largest clones take up around 1.2% of the sample.

About this clone: Its antigen has not been determined. Base quality data are lacking; no much larger clone is found one base away.

The germline V gene sets CDR1 to SGHRS and CDR2 to YFSETQ. Trimming removed 1 base from V and 8 bases from J, leaving 18 bases between the germline ends. The CDR3 goes from the cysteine to the phenylalanine over 16 residues. Only the CDR3 part of the read is kept: 48 bases, read in frame from the first base. Overall results and qualifications from the work: A further reported finding was that TCR beta sequences accurately predicted the HLA-A and HLA-B alleles for most subjects in the first cohort. Because HLA typing was missing for some donors at each locus, association tests included only the typed subset. Approximately 16 rarely observed V segments, including chromosome 9 orphons, were excluded from the earlier analysis of several hundred of the donors because counts were too low. Only TCR beta chains were sequenced in this cohort, and the absence of alpha or paired-chain data limited detectable features. Three of the identified cytomegalovirus-associated TCR beta chains were confirmed in vitro to be specific for cytomegalovirus antigens. A later analysis found that HLA-associated TCR beta chains were more clonally expanded and had lower generation probabilities than equally common non-associated chains. The study gave a list of 150 to 200 TCR beta chains associated with cytomegalovirus. Compared with the 666-donor mean, donors in an Asian-associated ancestry cluster had fewer N-insertions in productive TCRs, according to a later genetic analysis. While some public TCRs were present in many individuals, most TCR sequences turned up only very rarely across donors. The classifier was reported to diagnose cytomegalovirus status with high specificity and sensitivity in both the original cohort and the validation cohort. Correlated functional status among segregating V segments might be attributable to linkage disequilibrium, but an unknown experimental factor could not be ruled out. Immune exposure information for the cohort was limited to CMV serostatus. In a later analysis, most CMV-associated TCR beta chains were found to appear HLA-restricted, with HLA associations seemingly driven largely by CMV exposure. Presence/absence analyses assumed roughly uniform sequencing depth across donors, an assumption that may not hold. A later analysis associated 16,951 TCR beta sequences with specific HLA alleles at a false discovery rate of 0.05. It was suggested by the authors that the approach could potentially be generalized to other disease states and immunological phenotypes. In a later analysis, several top co-occurrence clusters were reported to appear linked to parvovirus B19, influenza, CMV and Epstein-Barr virus. An earlier analysis of approximately 590 of the donors showed that most TCR beta V segments appeared in productive rearrangements either about 87% or about 30% of the time, which broadly matched IMGT annotations. A cluster of highly shared sequence variants was judged likely to represent a technical artifact of the sequencing pipeline. Assigning TCR associations to individual alleles was difficult when HLA alleles, especially DR and DQ, strongly co-occurred. V-gene and J-gene trimming of TCR beta chains was associated with a missense DCLRE1C variant in a later genetic analysis, and the association was replicated in an independent cohort. According to a later analysis, TCR association rates differed among HLA loci, with DRB1 alleles showing the most associated TCRs and HLA-C alleles showing the fewest. Some IMGT-functional V segments, including TRBV6-2 and TRBV6-3, could not be distinguished by the 87-base-pair reads and were therefore excluded.

The TCR originated in a man aged 45-65 years in good health and CMV-seronegative. The chain is encoded by TRBV5-1 joined to TRBJ1-4; TRBD1 is a possible D gene, resting on 5 matching bases. Sequenced input: PBMCs. The CDR3 protein is CASSLSPRGIVEKLFF. The DNA sequence is given as TGCGCCAGCAGCTTGTCCCCCCGGGGGATTGTAGAAAAACTGTTTTTT.